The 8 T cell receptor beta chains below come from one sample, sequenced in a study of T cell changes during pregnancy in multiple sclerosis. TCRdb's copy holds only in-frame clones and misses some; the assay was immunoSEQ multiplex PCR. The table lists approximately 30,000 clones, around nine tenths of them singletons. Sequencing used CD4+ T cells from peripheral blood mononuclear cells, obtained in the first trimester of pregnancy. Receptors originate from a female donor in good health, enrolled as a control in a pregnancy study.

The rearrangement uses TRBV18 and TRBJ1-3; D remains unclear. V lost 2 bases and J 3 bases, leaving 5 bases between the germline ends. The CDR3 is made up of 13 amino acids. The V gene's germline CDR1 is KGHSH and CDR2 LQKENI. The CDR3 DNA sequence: TGTGCCAGCTCACCAATTCATGGAAACACCATATATTTT. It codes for CASSPIHGNTIYF.

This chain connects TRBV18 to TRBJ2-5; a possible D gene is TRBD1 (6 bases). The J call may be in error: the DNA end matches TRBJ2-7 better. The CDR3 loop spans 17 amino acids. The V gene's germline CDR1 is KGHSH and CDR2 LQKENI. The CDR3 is CASSPLPHRDTHVEQYF. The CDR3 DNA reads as TGTGCCAGCTCACCTTTACCCCACCGGGACACCCATGTCGAGCAGTACTTC.

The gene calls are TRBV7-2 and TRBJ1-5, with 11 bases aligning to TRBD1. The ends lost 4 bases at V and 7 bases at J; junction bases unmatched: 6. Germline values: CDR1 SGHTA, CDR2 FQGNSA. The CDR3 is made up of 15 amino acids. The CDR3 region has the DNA TGTGCCAGCAGCTACCGGACAGGGGGCAGGCAGCCCCAGCATTTT. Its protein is CASSYRTGGRQPQHF.

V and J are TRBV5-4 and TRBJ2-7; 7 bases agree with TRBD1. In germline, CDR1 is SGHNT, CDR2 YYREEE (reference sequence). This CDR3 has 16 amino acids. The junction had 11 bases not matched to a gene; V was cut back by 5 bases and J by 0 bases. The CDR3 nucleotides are TGTGCCAGCAGTAACGGGACAGCGGCGTTCTCCTACGAGCAGTACTTC. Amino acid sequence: CASSNGTAAFSYEQYF. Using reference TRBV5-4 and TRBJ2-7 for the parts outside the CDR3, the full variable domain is ETGVTQSPTHLIKTRGQQVTLRCSSQSGHNTVSWYQQALGQGPQFIFQYYREEENGRGNFPPRFSGLQFPNYSSELNVNALELDDSALYLCASSNGTAAFSYEQYFGPGTRLTVT.

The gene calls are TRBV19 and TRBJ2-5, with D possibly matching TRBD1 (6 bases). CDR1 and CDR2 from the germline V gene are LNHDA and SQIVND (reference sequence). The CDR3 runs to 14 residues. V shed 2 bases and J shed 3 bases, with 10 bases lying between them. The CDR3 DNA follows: TGTGCCAGTAGTATACAGGGGTGGGAAGAGACCCAGTACTTC. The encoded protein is CASSIQGWEETQYF.

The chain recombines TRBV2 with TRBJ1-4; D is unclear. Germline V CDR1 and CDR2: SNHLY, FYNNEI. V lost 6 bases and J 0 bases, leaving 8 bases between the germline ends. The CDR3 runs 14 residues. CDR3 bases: TGTGCCAGCAGCAGACTAACAACTAATGAAAAACTGTTTTTT. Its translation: CASSRLTTNEKLFF.

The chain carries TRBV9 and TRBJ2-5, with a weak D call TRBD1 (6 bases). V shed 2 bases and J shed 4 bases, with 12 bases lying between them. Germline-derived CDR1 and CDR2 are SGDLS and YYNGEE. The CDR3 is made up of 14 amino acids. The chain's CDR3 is CASSVRGPPETQYF. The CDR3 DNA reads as TGTGCCAGCAGCGTCAGGGGTCCCCCAGAGACCCAGTACTTC.

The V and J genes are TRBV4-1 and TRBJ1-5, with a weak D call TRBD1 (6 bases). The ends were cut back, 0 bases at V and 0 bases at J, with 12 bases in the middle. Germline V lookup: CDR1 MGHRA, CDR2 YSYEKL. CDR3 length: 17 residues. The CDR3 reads CASSQEQGPYSNQPQHF. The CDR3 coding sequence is TGCGCCAGCAGCCAAGAACAGGGACCATATAGCAATCAGCCCCAGCATTTT.